These 17 T cell receptor beta chains were sequenced from one sample in a study of blood T cell repertoires in COVID-19. The method was immunoSEQ multiplex PCR; TCRdb's version includes in-frame clones alone and lacks a portion of them. The sample lists 45,000 to 55,000 clones, around 83% occurring once. The sequenced sample was peripheral blood. Source of these receptors: a man in his 70s with active COVID-19.

This rearrangement joins TRBV24-1 to TRBJ2-1; the match to TRBD1 covers 8 bases. J lost 7 bases, V lost 3 bases, and 7 bases had no gene match. The CDR3 totals 15 residues. Germline lookup yields CDR1 KGHDR and CDR2 SFDVKD. The chain's CDR3 is CATSDGQGAINEQFF. The CDR3 DNA reads as TGTGCCACCAGTGATGGCCAGGGGGCCATTAATGAGCAGTTCTTC.

The J gene is TRBJ2-5, the V gene TRBV9, with 11 nucleotides matching TRBD2. The V and J ends lost 4 bases and 5 bases, in that order; junction bases with no gene match: 7. CDR1 is SGDLS, CDR2 YYNGEE, per germline. The CDR3 contains 15 residues. DNA of the CDR3: TGTGCCAGCAGCAGAGGGGGACTAGCGGCCGAGACCCAGTACTTC. This translates into CASSRGGLAAETQYF.

This chain connects TRBV5-1 to TRBJ2-1, with D possibly TRBD2 on 6 matching bases. The germline gives CDR1 SGHRS, CDR2 YFSETQ. V was pared by 0 bases and J by 8 bases, with 18 bases between. The CDR3 length is 16 residues. The CDR3 DNA follows: TGCGCCAGCAGCTTGGTCGGGGACTCATTGGGCCATGAGCAGTTCTTC. This encodes CASSLVGDSLGHEQFF.

The chain recombines TRBV27 with TRBJ2-7, with TRBD2 matching 7 bases. This CDR3 is built from 15 residues. CDR1 MNHEY and CDR2 SMNVEV come from the germline V gene (reference sequence). The V and J ends lost 6 bases and 0 bases, in that order; junction bases with no gene match: 8. The CDR3 here is CASSALGGGSYEQYF. CDR3 sequence (DNA): TGTGCCAGCAGCGCCCTGGGGGGGGGCTCCTACGAGCAGTACTTC.

This chain links TRBV9 with TRBJ1-1, with D perhaps TRBD1 (6 bases). This CDR3 contains 14 residues. Germline CDR1 SGDLS, CDR2 YYNGEE. V was clipped by 6 bases and J by 1 base, with 13 bases between them. The CDR3 DNA sequence: TGTGCCAGCACAAGACAGGAGTCGAACACTGAAGCTTTCTTT. Amino acid sequence: CASTRQESNTEAFF.

The chain uses TRBV6-6 and TRBJ2-3; no firm D call. CDR1 and CDR2 from the germline V gene are MNHNY and SVGAGI (reference sequence). This CDR3 has 13 residues. Between the trimmed V and J ends, which lost 8 bases and 1 base, there was a span of 10 bases. The DNA of the CDR3 is TGTGCCAGCCAAGGTGGAGGCACAGATACGCAGTATTTT. The encoded protein is CASQGGGTDTQYF.

The chain couples TRBV4-3 to TRBJ2-6; 10 positions agree with TRBD2. The CDR3 consists of 18 residues. Germline trimming cut 1 base from V and 4 bases from J; bases unmatched to any gene: 7. The V gene's germline CDR1 is LGHNA and CDR2 YSLEER. The CDR3 DNA is TGCGCCAGCAGCCAAGTGCGAGCGGGGGGGCTCGGGGCCAACGTCCTGACTTTC. The encoded protein is CASSQVRAGGLGANVLTF.

The chain recombines TRBV5-5 with TRBJ1-5; 10 nucleotides align to TRBD1. The CDR3 consists of 15 residues. J lost 4 bases, V lost 6 bases, and 7 bases had no gene match. CDR1 and CDR2 (germline): SGHKS, YYEKEE (reference sequence). The CDR3: CASTSTGQGNQPQHF. CDR3 nucleotide sequence: TGTGCCAGCACCTCCACGGGACAGGGGAATCAGCCCCAGCATTTT.

The rearrangement joins TRBV14 to TRBJ1-2, with a tentative D call TRBD1 (6 bases). This CDR3 has 15 amino acids. Looked up from germline, CDR1 is SGHDN and CDR2 is FVKESK. V lost 5 bases, J lost 4 bases, and 17 bases lay in between. The DNA for the CDR3 is TGTGCCAGCAGCACCAACCGACAGGCCATCTATGGCTACACCTTC. This encodes CASSTNRQAIYGYTF. The variable domain in full, with the rest retrieved from reference TRBV14 and TRBJ1-2, is EAGVTQFPSHSVIEKGQTVTLRCDPISGHDNLYWYRRVMGKEIKFLLHFVKESKQDESGMPNNRFLAERTGGTYSTLKVQPAELEDSGVYFCASSTNRQAIYGYTFGSGTRLTVV.

The chain has TRBV5-1 and TRBJ2-7, with 7 bases aligning to TRBD1. Germline CDR1 SGHRS, CDR2 YFSETQ. The length of the CDR3 is 14 residues. The junction had 11 bases not matched to a gene; V was cut back by 4 bases and J by 7 bases. The CDR3 DNA is TGCGCCAGCAGCACCCGGACAGGCGTCCGTGAGCAGTACTTC. Translated: CASSTRTGVREQYF.

The gene calls are TRBV9 and TRBJ2-7; weak D call: TRBD1 (5 bases). Germline V gene sequence: CDR1 SGDLS, CDR2 YYNGEE. V was cut by 0 bases and J by 4 bases, with 11 bases left in between. CDR3 length: 14 residues. The DNA of the CDR3 is TGTGCCAGCAGCGTAGACCAGGGTTCATACGAGCAGTACTTC. Protein sequence: CASSVDQGSYEQYF.

The chain recombines TRBV4-2 with TRBJ1-1; weak D call: TRBD1 (6 bases). Germline CDR1 LGHNA, CDR2 YNFKEQ. V was pared by 4 bases and J by 1 base, with 10 bases between. The CDR3 is made up of 14 amino acids. The CDR3 DNA follows: TGTGCCAGCAGCCCTGAACAGGGGAACACTGAAGCTTTCTTT. It is translated as CASSPEQGNTEAFF.

This clone was seen a few times. The chain is built from TRBV11-1 and TRBJ1-1, with D hard to call. The CDR3 contains 13 residues. CDR1 and CDR2 (germline): SGHAT, FQDESV (reference sequence). V was shortened by 8 bases and J by 5 bases, with 15 bases between the two germline ends. The CDR3 protein is CASYGAGGTEAFF. Written as DNA, the CDR3 is TGTGCCAGCTATGGTGCAGGAGGTACTGAAGCTTTCTTT.

Only a few counts were recorded for this clone. V usage is TRBV21-1 and J usage is TRBJ2-7; TRBD1, the table's D call, was not compared with the DNA. TRBV21-1 is deemed a pseudogene. CDR3 length: 15 amino acids. CDR3 nucleotide sequence: TGTGCCAGCAGCAAAGAACAGGTCCCCAACTACGAGCAGTACTTC. Translation: CASSKEQVPNYEQYF.

The chain couples TRBV7-6 to TRBJ1-1; tentative D call: TRBD1 (6 bases). The CDR3 runs to 15 residues. CDR1 and CDR2 from the germline V gene are SGHVS and FNYEAQ. Trimming removed 1 base at V and 2 bases at J, with 11 bases between. Written as DNA, the CDR3 is TGTGCCAGCAGCTTAGACAGGGTTGGAAACACTGAAGCTTTCTTT. Translated, it gives CASSLDRVGNTEAFF.

The chain recombines TRBV5-6 with TRBJ1-4, with D possibly TRBD1 on 6 matching bases. Germline V gene data show CDR1 as SGHDT and CDR2 as YYEEEE. This CDR3 has 14 amino acids. Deletions cut 6 bases from V and 3 bases from J, with 12 bases between. The CDR3 nucleotides read TGTGCCAGCACCCGGAACAGGGCTAATGAAAAACTGTTTTTT. Amino acids: CASTRNRANEKLFF. Full variable domain (missing parts from reference TRBV5-6 and TRBJ1-4): DAGVTQSPTHLIKTRGQQVTLRCSPKSGHDTVSWYQQALGQGPQFIFQYYEEEERQRGNFPDRFSGHQFPNYSSELNVNALLLGDSALYLCASTRNRANEKLFFGSGTQLSVL.

This chain connects TRBV3-1 (or the pseudogene TRBV3-2) to TRBJ1-1; perhaps TRBD1 as D (5 bases). Germline V CDR1 and CDR2: LGHDT, YNNKEL (reference sequence). V was trimmed by 4 bases and J by 1 base, leaving 10 bases between them. The CDR3 runs 14 residues. CDR3 region: CASSPWGANTEAFF. CDR3 bases: TGTGCCAGCAGCCCCTGGGGCGCGAACACTGAAGCTTTCTTT.